What follows are 3 T cell receptor beta chains derived from one specimen sequenced in a study of cytomegalovirus exposure and HLA in healthy donors. PCR involved 60 Vbeta and 13 Jbeta primers. Measured with immunoSEQ multiplex PCR; TCRdb has only the in-frame clones, and not every one. The sample contains under 200,000 clones, 79% of which appear only once. The source material was PBMCs. These receptors all come from a woman in her thirties or forties in good health and CMV-seronegative.

The genes are TRBV10-2 and TRBJ1-1; TRBD1 matches at 8 bases. CDR1 WSHSY and CDR2 SAAADI come from the germline V gene. This CDR3 is built from 15 residues. V lost 6 bases to trimming and J lost 1 base; unmatched junction nucleotides: 7. The CDR3 loop is CASSARQGSNTEAFF. The CDR3 coding sequence is TGCGCCAGCAGCGCTCGACAGGGGTCGAACACTGAAGCTTTCTTT.

This chain uses TRBV29-1 with TRBJ1-2; 8 bases are shared with TRBD1. Germline V gene data show CDR1 as SQVTM and CDR2 as ANQGSEA. The CDR3 sequence is 12 residues long. Unmatched junction bases numbered 8, after V lost 6 bases and J lost 8 bases. DNA of the CDR3: TGCAGCGTAGACAGGGGCGACGACGGCTACACCTTC. The encoded protein is CSVDRGDDGYTF.

The V gene is TRBV4-2, the J gene TRBJ2-1; D is unresolved. V was trimmed by 3 bases and J by 3 bases, leaving 15 bases between them. The length of the CDR3 is 16 residues. Germline V gives CDR1 LGHNA, CDR2 YNFKEQ. The DNA of the CDR3 is TGTGCCAGCAGCCAGTCGGTCCTTCCCGGCTACAATGAGCAGTTCTTC. Residues: CASSQSVLPGYNEQFF.